These T cell receptor beta chains were read from a single sample in a study of patients and donors after allogeneic stem cell transplantation. TCRdb reprocessed the RT-PCR reads via MiXCR and lists one record per CDR3 protein. The sample includes some 60,000 distinct CDR3 sequences, roughly 15% seen only once; the top ten take around a third. Sequencing was done on a sample of blood, either unsorted or a sorted T cell fraction (not recorded which). These receptors all come from a human donor who was either an allogeneic HSCT recipient or a stem cell or donor lymphocyte infusion donor (not recorded which). It is not recorded whose cells these are; they may come from a transplant donor. The CDR3 runs from the conserved cysteine through the conserved F or W. The D gene is left open where the match is weak. The listing skips clone size in some rows; elsewhere it reads once, few, many or a size class.

.,few,TRBV6-5,TRBJ2-2,CASSYSTVNTGELFF,TGTGCCAGCAGTTACTCGACAGTGAACACCGGGGAGCTGTTTTTT
TRBD2,.,TRBV18,TRBJ2-1,CASSPLAGGPVFYNEQFF,TGTGCCAGCTCACCCTTAGCGGGAGGGCCAGTTTTCTACAATGAGCAGTTCTTC
.,few,TRBV25-1,TRBJ2-2,CASSEMAAPTGELFF,TGTGCCAGCAGTGAAATGGCCGCTCCGACCGGGGAGCTGTTTTTT
TRBD2,.,TRBV10-1,TRBJ2-1,CASRESLAAPVDF,TGCGCCAGCAGGGAAAGTCTAGCGGCCCCCGTTGACTTC
.,few,TRBV4-2,TRBJ2-1,CASSREGNEQFF,TGTGCCAGCAGCCGCGAGGGGAATGAGCAGTTCTTC
.,many,TRBV20-1,TRBJ2-3,CSAIMVADTQYF,TGCAGTGCTATAATGGTGGCAGATACGCAGTATTTT
TRBD1,many,TRBV12-3/TRBV12-4,TRBJ1-5,CASSLRGQGSQPQHF,TGTGCCAGCAGTTTACGGGGACAGGGGAGTCAGCCCCAGCATTTT
.,few,TRBV3-1,TRBJ2-1,CASSKDYLSYNEQFF,TGTGCCAGCAGCAAAGACTACCTCTCCTACAATGAGCAGTTCTTC
.,many,TRBV24-1,TRBJ2-2,CATSGGGRNTGELFF,TGTGCCACCAGTGGAGGGGGGAGGAACACCGGGGAGCTGTTTTTT
TRBD1,.,TRBV18,TRBJ2-4,CASSPPGQGRDIQYF,TGTGCCAGCTCACCACCGGGACAGGGAAGGGACATTCAGTACTTC
.,few,TRBV19,TRBJ2-1,CASSIGRESSYNEQFF,TGTGCCAGTAGTATAGGGAGGGAGAGCTCCTACAATGAGCAGTTCTTC
.,few,TRBV29-1,TRBJ2-7,CSVAGGAGEQYF,TGCAGCGTTGCCGGGGGTGCGGGCGAGCAGTACTTC
.,.,TRBV27,TRBJ2-7,CASSLGQGGYEQYF,TGTGCCAGCAGTTTAGGTCAGGGGGGCTACGAGCAGTACTTC
.,few,TRBV10-3,TRBJ2-7,CAISESSFRRRNHEQYF,TGTGCCATCAGTGAGTCGAGTTTTCGGCGGCGGAATCACGAGCAGTACTTC
.,few,TRBV7-9,TRBJ2-1,CASSPEGSNEQFF,TGTGCCAGCAGCCCGGAAGGGTCAAATGAGCAGTTCTTC
.,many,TRBV20-1,TRBJ2-2,CSARDPASNTGELFF,TGCAGTGCTAGAGATCCAGCATCGAACACCGGGGAGCTGTTTTTT
.,.,TRBV6-2/TRBV6-3,TRBJ2-1,CASKIGPSYNEQFF,TGTGCCAGCAAGATAGGTCCGTCCTACAATGAGCAGTTCTTC
TRBD2,few,TRBV20-1,TRBJ2-7,CSAGTSGSYEQYF,TGCAGTGCAGGGACTAGCGGTTCCTACGAGCAGTACTTC
.,medium-sized,TRBV7-9,TRBJ1-1,CASSLAQDTEAFF,TGTGCCAGCAGCTTAGCCCAGGACACTGAAGCTTTCTTT
.,few,TRBV7-9,TRBJ2-1,CASSPRLYDEQFF,TGTGCCAGCAGCCCCCGGCTCTACGATGAGCAGTTCTTC
.,many,TRBV11-2,TRBJ1-5,CASSFQGNQPQHF,TGTGCCAGCAGCTTTCAGGGGAATCAGCCCCAGCATTTT
.,few,TRBV19,TRBJ1-1,CASSIAQTNTEAFF,TGTGCCAGTAGTATCGCACAAACGAACACTGAAGCTTTCTTT
.,many,TRBV29-1,TRBJ1-2,CSVAQGGYGYTF,TGCAGCGTAGCTCAGGGCGGCTATGGCTACACCTTC
TRBD1,.,TRBV10-3,TRBJ2-7,CAINPDRSSYEQYF,TGTGCCATCAATCCGGACAGGAGCTCCTACGAGCAGTACTTC
TRBD2,many,TRBV29-1,TRBJ2-3,CSVEGLAGRGPTDTQYF,TGCAGCGTTGAGGGGCTAGCGGGCAGGGGCCCCACAGATACGCAGTATTTT
.,few,TRBV6-6,TRBJ2-1,CASSNGLHNEQFF,TGTGCCAGCAGTAATGGGCTCCACAATGAGCAGTTCTTC
TRBD2,few,TRBV27,TRBJ2-7,CASSSLAPIGGEQYF,TGTGCCAGCAGTTCACTAGCGCCTATCGGGGGAGAGCAGTACTTC
TRBD2,many,TRBV2,TRBJ2-2,CASAPGGRAVDGELFF,TGTGCCAGCGCTCCGGGAGGGAGGGCTGTAGACGGGGAGCTGTTTTTT
.,few,TRBV10-3,TRBJ2-7,CAILGSRGYEQYF,TGTGCCATCCTGGGGAGTAGGGGATACGAGCAGTACTTC
TRBD2,medium-sized,TRBV3-1,TRBJ2-4,CASSQGPPRIAGGGAKNIQYF,TGTGCCAGCAGCCAAGGCCCCCCTAGAATAGCGGGAGGGGGAGCCAAAAACATTCAGTACTTC
.,many,TRBV20-1,TRBJ1-5,CSARVAGALNQPQHF,TGCAGTGCTAGAGTGGCAGGGGCTCTCAATCAGCCCCAGCATTTT
.,.,TRBV6-2/TRBV6-3,TRBJ2-2,CASSYSMRRQTGELFF,TGTGCCAGCAGTTACTCGATGCGTAGGCAAACCGGGGAGCTGTTTTTT
.,few,TRBV2,TRBJ2-3,CASKADTQYF,TGTGCCAGTAAAGCAGATACGCAGTATTTT
.,few,TRBV9,TRBJ1-4,CASSSYDRQTLNEKLFF,TGTGCCAGCAGCTCATACGACCGGCAAACACTTAATGAAAAACTGTTTTTT
TRBD2,.,TRBV20-1,TRBJ2-1,CSAKLAGGLSSYNEQFF,TGCAGTGCGAAACTAGCGGGAGGGCTGAGCTCCTACAATGAGCAGTTCTTC
TRBD1,many,TRBV19,TRBJ1-1,CATVQGVNTEAFF,TGTGCCACTGTACAGGGGGTGAACACTGAAGCTTTCTTT
.,many,TRBV29-1,TRBJ2-2,CSVEGRATGELFF,TGCAGCGTTGAGGGCCGGGCCACCGGGGAGCTGTTTTTT
.,few,TRBV29-1,TRBJ2-2,CSVEVPGTNTGELFF,TGCAGCGTTGAAGTTCCAGGAACAAACACCGGGGAGCTGTTTTTT
TRBD2,.,TRBV19,TRBJ2-1,CASKLPVSGSEQFF,TGTGCCAGTAAGCTTCCCGTCAGCGGGAGTGAGCAGTTCTTC
TRBD1,few,TRBV25-1,TRBJ2-2,CASRGTGIRDGELFF,TGTGCCAGCCGCGGGACAGGGATAAGAGACGGGGAGCTGTTTTTT
TRBD1,few,TRBV27,TRBJ1-2,CASSLGNRGANYGYTF,TGTGCCAGCAGTTTAGGGAACAGGGGGGCGAACTATGGCTACACCTTC
.,many,TRBV10-3,TRBJ1-5,CAISESGRAGTQPQHF,TGTGCCATCAGTGAGTCTGGCAGGGCTGGTACTCAGCCCCAGCATTTT
TRBD2,many,TRBV6-1,TRBJ2-7,CASSDLAGGRWEQYF,TGTGCCAGCAGTGATCTAGCGGGGGGACGATGGGAGCAGTACTTC
.,few,TRBV29-1,TRBJ2-2,CSVEANTGELFF,TGCAGCGTTGAAGCGAACACCGGGGAGCTGTTTTTT
TRBD1,few,TRBV27,TRBJ2-7,CASRPFSGQGRYEQYF,TGTGCCAGCAGGCCCTTCTCAGGACAGGGGAGATACGAGCAGTACTTC
.,few,TRBV6-5,TRBJ1-1,CASSPPAGQGRNTEAFF,TGTGCCAGCAGTCCCCCCGCCGGGCAGGGCCGGAACACTGAAGCTTTCTTT
.,many,TRBV5-1,TRBJ1-1,CASMTNTMNTEAFF,TGCGCCAGCATGACTAACACTATGAACACTGAAGCTTTCTTT
TRBD1,few,TRBV5-1,TRBJ1-6,CASSPGQGSSPLHF,TGCGCCAGCAGCCCTGGACAGGGAAGTTCACCCCTCCACTTT
TRBD1,.,TRBV6-5,TRBJ2-1,CASSWTGAEDNEQFF,TGTGCCAGCAGTTGGACAGGGGCAGAGGACAATGAGCAGTTCTTC
TRBD1,.,TRBV29-1,TRBJ1-4,CSVGGGAWNEKLFF,TGCAGCGTTGGAGGGGGCGCGTGGAATGAAAAACTGTTTTTT
.,.,TRBV7-9,TRBJ2-1,CASSATGTRMYNEQFF,TGTGCCAGCAGCGCCACCGGGACTCGCATGTACAATGAGCAGTTCTTC
TRBD1,.,TRBV19,TRBJ2-7,CASPRDRGHDEQYF,TGTGCCAGCCCCCGGGACAGGGGGCACGACGAGCAGTACTTC
.,few,TRBV12-3/TRBV12-4,TRBJ2-7,CASSSPSYEQYF,TGTGCCAGCAGCTCCCCGAGCTACGAGCAGTACTTC
.,few,TRBV7-2,TRBJ2-2,CASSLNGGVNTGELFF,TGTGCCAGCAGCTTAAATGGAGGGGTAAACACCGGGGAGCTGTTTTTT
.,many,TRBV20-1,TRBJ2-1,CSASRGSDEQFF,TGCAGTGCTAGCAGGGGTTCGGATGAGCAGTTCTTC
.,.,TRBV2,TRBJ2-1,CASSESRAGRNEQFF,TGTGCCAGCAGTGAAAGTCGGGCGGGAAGGAATGAGCAGTTCTTC
.,.,TRBV6-5,TRBJ2-5,CASSYSASVETQYF,TGTGCCAGCAGTTACTCGGCTAGCGTGGAGACCCAGTACTTC
.,.,TRBV5-1,TRBJ2-5,CASSLDWTQYF,TGCGCCAGCAGCTTGGATTGGACCCAGTACTTC
TRBD1,many,TRBV12-3/TRBV12-4,TRBJ1-1,CASSSTGTGNTEAFF,TGTGCCAGCAGTTCAACCGGGACAGGGAACACTGAAGCTTTCTTT
.,.,TRBV20-1,TRBJ2-7,CSARDDPRSYEQYF,TGCAGTGCTAGAGATGACCCCCGCTCCTACGAGCAGTACTTC